These T cell receptor beta chains were read from a single sample in a study of blood T cell repertoires in COVID-19. Data came from immunoSEQ multiplex PCR; TCRdb stores just in-frame clones and leaves some out. The sample yields roughly 90,000 clones, roughly 90% seen once. Sample: peripheral blood. These TCRs come from a man aged 50 to 59 with COVID-19, enrolled during active disease. Both conserved end residues are part of each CDR3. The D gene is left open where the match is weak. The listing skips clone size in some rows; elsewhere it reads once, few, many or a size class.

clone size,V gene,D gene,J gene,CDR3 length,CDR3 DNA,CDR3 protein
few,TRBV5-1,NA,TRBJ1-1,16,TGCGCCAGCAGCCAAACGAGGCAGGGGTTGAACACTGAAGCTTTCTTT,CASSQTRQGLNTEAFF
NA,TRBV18,NA,TRBJ1-6,13,TGTGCCAGCTCACCACGGGAGGATTCACCCCTCCACTTT,CASSPREDSPLHF
NA,TRBV7-9,TRBD1,TRBJ1-2,14,TGTGCCAGCAGCCATCGGGACAGATCTGATGGCTACACCTTC,CASSHRDRSDGYTF
NA,TRBV24-1,NA,TRBJ2-1,15,TGTGCCACCAGCGAGGTGGGGGGTCTTGGGAATGAGCAGTTCTTC,CATSEVGGLGNEQFF
NA,TRBV3-1/TRBV3-2,NA,TRBJ1-5,17,TGTGCCAGCAGCCAAGATAACGCCTTCAGTGCCGGGCAGCCCCAGCATTTT,CASSQDNAFSAGQPQHF
NA,TRBV4-1,TRBD1,TRBJ1-3,16,TGCGCCAGCAGCCAGCGGACAGGTTTCTCTGGAAACACCATATATTTT,CASSQRTGFSGNTIYF
NA,TRBV6-6,TRBD1,TRBJ1-2,14,TGTGCCAGCAGTTATAGGGGGCAGGACTATGGCTACACCTTC,CASSYRGQDYGYTF
NA,TRBV28,TRBD1,TRBJ1-5,14,TGTGCCAGCAGTGGGACAGGGGGAAATCAGCCCCAGCATTTT,CASSGTGGNQPQHF
NA,TRBV19,TRBD1,TRBJ1-1,15,TGTGCCAGTAGCTTTCGACAGGGTGTGAACACTGAAGCTTTCTTT,CASSFRQGVNTEAFF
NA,TRBV6-5,NA,TRBJ2-5,15,TGTGCCAGCAGTTACGACAGTAGCTCATGGGAGACCCAGTACTTC,CASSYDSSSWETQYF
NA,TRBV11-2,NA,TRBJ2-7,16,TGTGCCAGCAGCTTAGTCGAGGGCTTTTCGGGATACGAGCAGTACTTC,CASSLVEGFSGYEQYF
NA,TRBV4-1,NA,TRBJ1-2,17,TGCGCCAGCAGCCGTATGGTCCGGGACTCACCTAACTATGGCTACACCTTC,CASSRMVRDSPNYGYTF
once,TRBV15,NA,TRBJ1-1,19,TGTGCCACCAGCAGAGATAGTATATTAGTGGGACAAAAGGACACTGAAGCTTTCTTT,CATSRDSILVGQKDTEAFF
NA,TRBV20-1,NA,TRBJ2-1,11,TGCAGTGCTCTATCCTACAATGAGCAGTTCTTC,CSALSYNEQFF
NA,TRBV7-6,TRBD1,TRBJ2-7,17,TGTGCCAGCAGCCCCTCCCGGGACAGGGGTCGATCCTACGAGCAGTATTTC,CASSPSRDRGRSYEQYF
NA,TRBV5-1,TRBD1,TRBJ1-2,17,TGCGCCAGCAGCCCCAACCCCGGACAGGGTACAGACTATGGCTACACCTTC,CASSPNPGQGTDYGYTF
NA,TRBV3-1/TRBV3-2,NA,TRBJ2-7,11,TGTGCCAGCAGCCGTCTCGACGAGCAGTACTTC,CASSRLDEQYF
NA,TRBV2,NA,TRBJ2-5,13,TGTGCCAGCAGTGATGGCAGGGATGGGACCCAGTACTTC,CASSDGRDGTQYF
NA,TRBV10-3,NA,TRBJ2-7,13,TGTGCCACCACTGCCCGGGGAGGAGTTGAGCAGTACTTC,CATTARGGVEQYF
NA,TRBV7-3,TRBD1,TRBJ1-4,16,TGTGCCAGCAGCTCCTCGGGACAGGGACGGTTCGAAAAACTGTTTTTT,CASSSSGQGRFEKLFF
NA,TRBV2,TRBD2,TRBJ2-1,20,TGTGCCAGCAGTGAACTCCGACTAGCGGGGGGTTACCCACCCTACAATGAGCAGTTCTTC,CASSELRLAGGYPPYNEQFF